The sequence of this TCR beta chain was determined in a study of regulatory T cells in long-lasting Graves disease (dated by TCRdb to the early 2020s). In terms of the full investigation: Newly diagnosed Graves' disease patients had taken antithyroid drugs for less than 3 months. The study took place in China and was registered as a clinical trial. A total of 35 or so samples were covered by TCR sequencing, comprising around 13 persistent and about 20 newly diagnosed Graves' disease patients. Persistent Graves' disease patients were compared with newly diagnosed Graves' disease patients by peripheral blood TCR sequencing and RNA sequencing.

Sample time point, as interpreted from the label and publication: newly diagnosed GD, antithyroid drugs for less than 3 months. For both TCR sequencing and RNA sequencing, RNA was extracted from PBMCs using TRIzol. The diagnosis of Graves' disease followed American Thyroid Association guidelines. Patients for the study were recruited at an endocrinology department in Xi'an, China. Each patient gave 9 to 10 milliliters of peripheral blood, collected in an EDTA anticoagulant tube. Ficoll Paque Plus density gradient separation was used to isolate PBMCs, and no further T cell sorting was done. RNA quality was checked with an Agilent 2100 Bioanalyzer and agarose gel, and concentration with a NanoDrop 2000. Reading the germline V gene (reference sequence) gives CDR1 SEHNR and CDR2 FQNEAQ. Ends trimmed: V by 6 bases, J by 3 bases; bases unmatched to a gene: 11. Taken from cysteine to phenylalanine, the CDR3 has 16 residues. Kept here is only the CDR3 DNA, which spans 48 bases and is read in frame from base 1.

Library generation was performed with multiplex PCR. Instrument on record: Illumina HiSeq 4000. iRepertoire HTBI primers and Arm-PCR amplification of CDR3 regions were used to construct TCR beta libraries. PCR products were gel purified before sequencing. The published analysis was carried out like this. Gene usage analysis of CDR3 amino acid clonotypes relied on the roughly 64 TRBV and 15 or so TRBJ segments identified across samples. Filtered high-quality paired reads were merged into contigs using COPE and FqMerger. Contigs were aligned with BLAST to IMGT TRBV, TRBD and TRBJ reference genes, and CDR3 was defined per IMGT. Any clonotype with a frequency above 0.1% was classified as a highly expanded clone. Repertoire diversity was measured by Shannon entropy, and V-J evenness by the Gini coefficient. Clonotypes shared by more than one individual were considered public. TCRdb trimmed public reads at Q25 via fastp, called clones via MiXCR and kept in-frame beta chains. A single entry per CDR3 protein holds the most common genes and DNA from its merged rows. The V and J calls follow TCRdb's processing rather than the paper's. Within this sample are 400,000 to 550,000 distinct CDR3 sequences, with under 15% of them counted one time only. 16% of the sample is in the top ten clones.

What the study reported, not specific to this receptor: Compared with newly diagnosed patients, persistent Graves' disease patients had lower TCR Shannon entropy and fewer highly expanded clones, which suggests clonal expansion. TRBV28, TRBJ1-2 and TRBJ2-5 were preferentially used in persistent disease, while TRBV20-1 and TRBJ2-1 were favored in newly diagnosed disease. Only peripheral blood was studied, because thyroid tissue, the primary lesion, was inaccessible. A larger number of public clonotypes was shared among persistent patients (around 3,000) than among newly diagnosed patients (over 850). Only the TCR beta chain was sequenced and analyzed. The authors acknowledged the small sample size as a limitation that may reduce accuracy.

A remark on this clonotype: What this receptor recognizes is not known. A much larger clone is a single base away; this may be a read error.

These same data were also listed under a study on T cells in Graves' hyperthyroidism and ophthalmopathy. Drawing on the second study: Stable Graves' hyperthyroidism was defined as the absence of progression to ophthalmopathy over 18 months of follow-up. Hyperthyroidism patients were newly diagnosed, with disease duration under 2 months, and aged 18 to 65 years. Any patient with an uncontrolled infection, another autoimmune disease, pregnancy or lactation was excluded. Clinical symptoms, serum thyroxine and TRAb, thyroid ultrasound, and orbital computed tomography formed the basis for the diagnoses. For the first round of RT-PCR on the TCR CDR3, the HTBI primer set was used together with the Qiagen OneStep RT-PCR kit. Blood samples also contained most of the expanded thyroid clonotypes (frequency above 0.001), which suggests that blood repertoires may reflect thyroid immune responses. In cross-validation, a model built on a 13 V-J signature told ophthalmopathy apart from stable hyperthyroidism with 85% to 90% sensitivity and around 81% specificity, and in testing the same model reached 80%/75%. During validation, the model predicted progression to ophthalmopathy a median of approximately 7 months ahead of onset, with approximately 71% sensitivity and roughly 72% specificity. TCR V-J signatures able to tell the groups apart were searched for in a discovery cohort of approximately 95 patients, of whom approximately 40 had Graves' ophthalmopathy and 57 had stable Graves' hyperthyroidism. Whether ophthalmopathy could be predicted prospectively was tested in an independent validation cohort made up of some 20 hyperthyroidism patients plus 17 patients who later progressed to ophthalmopathy. The approximately 90 discovery patients were randomly split 7:3 into training and test sets. Thyroid tissue and blood T-cell repertoires from over 5 Graves' hyperthyroidism patients were also compared in the study. Following sampling, methimazole starting at 30 mg daily was given to hyperthyroidism patients, and high-dose intravenous methylprednisolone was given to ophthalmopathy patients. Libraries were constructed in a second round of multiplex PCR, after which size selection and purification were performed. Libraries were sequenced paired-end with 100 bp reads on an Illumina HiSeq2000. Raw data were processed with SOAPnuke, discarding reads with adapters, uncalled bases, mean Phred below 15, or no exact constant-primer or identifier match. COPE v1.2.5 was used to merge high-quality paired reads, and clonotypes were defined as unique nucleotide sequences. MiTCR v1.1 was used to align the clonotypes against IMGT TRBV, TRBD and TRBJ reference segments. The analysis was restricted to V-J combinations with a frequency above 0.0001, which together covered 99% to 99.2% of the repertoires. A TCS score was defined as the ratio of F50 (clonal expansion) to E x V (chaos), with BLOSUM62-based TCRdist applied between CDR3 peptides within each V-J. Welch's t-statistics and random forest reduced fewer than 550 V-J features to about 12, which were used in a naive Bayes classifier (R e1071). No statistical method was used to set the sample size in advance, and investigators knew the group allocation. The paper reports TCR Vbeta CDR3 sequencing of over 130 peripheral blood samples: approximately 41 ophthalmopathy, fewer than 80 hyperthyroidism and approximately 17 progressor patients.

The source was peripheral blood mononuclear cells (PBMCs), collected at new diagnosis, from a patient treated with antithyroid drugs. This chain is built from TRBV7-9 and TRBJ2-5; 9 bases in the middle match TRBD2. The receptor comes from a woman aged 25 to 45 with Graves disease. Donor details come from another sample of the same person, matched by shared clones. The CDR3 reads as follows: CASSTVAGEWKETQYF. The sequenced DNA: TGTGCCAGCAGTACCGTAGCGGGAGAGTGGAAAGAGACCCAGTACTTC.